The subject of this entry is one T cell receptor (beta chain). Its antigen remains unknown. The same CDR3 arises from other DNA sequences in this sample as well. CDR3 length: 13 residues. Trimming shortened V by 3 bases and J by 5 bases, and 10 bases separated the two germline ends. Germline CDR1 reads WNHNN; CDR2 reads SYGVQD (reference sequence). The sample originates from a study of shared clonotypes between healthy human individuals. Using around 180 ng DNA, roughly 33,000 T cell genomes, the sorted-subset replicate PCRs were run. The table came from immunoSEQ multiplex PCR; TCRdb's copy has only in-frame clones and leaves some out. The table lists some 2 million clones, around 95% of them singletons. The study, taken as a whole, reports: Deeper or shallower sequencing was expected to change how clonotypes are shared among donors. Sorted-subset sequencing, rarefaction showed, was incomplete despite large depth. Across subsets, estimated richness was generally greater for naive than for memory populations.

Sequences were obtained from naive CD4+ T cells sorted from blood. As for subset: CD45RA+ positively selected. This TCR derives from a man aged 18 to 35 in good health. The chain has TRBV10-1 and TRBJ2-5; D is possibly TRBD1 or TRBD2 (5 bases each). Here the CDR3 reads CASSESGTETQYF. DNA for the CDR3: TGCGCCAGCAGTGAATCAGGGACCGAGACCCAGTACTTC.